Below are 13 T cell receptor beta chains sequenced from a single sample in a study of shared clonotypes between healthy human individuals. Only in-frame clones appear in the TCRdb table, and some are missing; sequencing was by immunoSEQ multiplex PCR. The sample shows 190,000 or so clones, roughly 70% of them seen only once. Sequencing was performed on memory CD4+ T cells sorted from blood. Noted subset: CD45RA-negative fraction. The receptors derive from a man aged 25-40 years in good health.

This clone appeared a few times. The CDR3 DNA reads as TGTGCCAGCAGCGTGGGACAGAGCACAGATACGCAGTATTTT. It translates to CASSVGQSTDTQYF. The rearrangement uses TRBV7-9 and TRBJ2-3; 7 bases map to TRBD1. The CDR3 runs 14 residues. Germline V lookup: CDR1 SEHNR, CDR2 FQNEAQ (reference sequence). V was clipped by 5 bases and J by 0 bases; unmatched bases: 2. Combining the CDR3 with reference TRBV7-9 and TRBJ2-3 gives the whole variable domain DTGVSQNPRHKITKRGQNVTFRCDPISEHNRLYWYRQTLGQGPEFLTYFQNEAQLEKSRLLSDRFSAERPKGSFSTLEIQRTEQGDSAMYLCASSVGQSTDTQYFGPGTRLTVL.

The chain is built from TRBV20-1 and TRBJ2-7; 7 nucleotides match TRBD2. CDR1 and CDR2 from the germline V gene are DFQATT and SNEGSKA (reference sequence). The length of the CDR3 is 11 residues. Trimming at V came to 1 base and at J to 6 bases, leaving 0 bases not matched to a gene. This chain's CDR3 is CSARAGGEQYF. The CDR3 coding sequence is TGCAGTGCTAGAGCGGGGGGCGAGCAGTACTTC.

This clone showed up just a few times. Different DNA sequences within this sample yield the same CDR3. The chain joins TRBV9 to TRBJ2-1; 9 nucleotides line up with TRBD2. After removal of 0 bases from V and 4 bases from J, the junction contained 8 bases not matched to a gene. There are 17 residues in the CDR3. Germline V gene sequence: CDR1 SGDLS, CDR2 YYNGEE. The CDR3 DNA follows: TGTGCCAGCAGCGTAGACCCCCCTAGCGGGATATACAATGAGCAGTTCTTC. This codes for CASSVDPPSGIYNEQFF.

This sequence joins TRBV5-4 and TRBJ2-3; TRBD2 matches 9 bases. The V and J ends lost 0 bases and 3 bases, in that order; junction bases with no gene match: 8. Germline CDR1 is SGHNT and CDR2 is YYREEE (reference sequence). This CDR3 contains 17 residues. The CDR3, as DNA: TGTGCCAGCAGCTTGGCCCGGGCGGGAGGGCCGACAGATACGCAGTATTTT. This encodes CASSLARAGGPTDTQYF.

This chain joins TRBV6-6 and TRBJ1-5, with no clear D. The CDR3 loop spans 16 amino acids. Germline V CDR1 and CDR2: MNHNY, SVGAGI (reference sequence). V was pared by 0 bases and J by 0 bases, with 9 bases between. Here the CDR3 reads CASSYSVGFSNQPQHF. The CDR3 nucleotides read TGTGCCAGCAGTTACTCCGTAGGGTTTAGCAATCAGCCCCAGCATTTT.

The chain is built from TRBV9 and TRBJ1-1; D is possibly TRBD1 (5 bases). This CDR3 has 14 residues. V lost 2 bases and J 3 bases, leaving 11 bases between the germline ends. Germline CDR1 SGDLS, CDR2 YYNGEE. The CDR3 here is CASSVQGGYTEAFF. The CDR3 DNA reads as TGTGCCAGCAGCGTTCAGGGAGGCTACACTGAAGCTTTCTTT.

J is TRBJ2-2 and V is TRBV5-1; D is unresolved. Germline V lookup: CDR1 SGHRS, CDR2 YFSETQ. This CDR3 has 11 residues. Trimming took 6 bases from V and 4 from J, leaving 4 bases between them. In DNA form, the CDR3 reads TGCGCCAGCACCCGCACCGGGGAGCTGTTTTTT. This encodes CASTRTGELFF.

This clone was seen a handful of times. The chain joins TRBV7-9 to TRBJ2-1; D remains ambiguous. V was shortened by 5 bases and J by 8 bases, with 10 bases between the two germline ends. CDR3 length: 12 amino acids. Germline CDR1 reads SEHNR; CDR2 reads FQNEAQ (reference sequence). CDR3 in amino acids: CASSPLPHEQFF. The DNA for the CDR3 is TGTGCCAGCAGCCCCCTTCCCCATGAGCAGTTCTTC. The variable domain in full, completed from reference TRBV7-9 and TRBJ2-1, reads DTGVSQNPRHKITKRGQNVTFRCDPISEHNRLYWYRQTLGQGPEFLTYFQNEAQLEKSRLLSDRFSAERPKGSFSTLEIQRTEQGDSAMYLCASSPLPHEQFFGPGTRLTVL.

CDR3 residues: CASSFSTGIAFF. The CDR3 DNA is TGTGCCAGCAGCTTCTCGACAGGGATTGCGTTCTTC. The V gene is TRBV7-8, the J gene TRBJ2-1; 7 bases are shared with TRBD1. V shed 3 bases, J shed 15 bases, and the junction held 8 bases outside the gene matches. The CDR3 runs to 12 residues. Germline V gene lookup returns CDR1 SGHVS and CDR2 FQNEAQ.

V and J are TRBV5-1 and TRBJ2-1; D is ambiguous. The germline CDR1 and CDR2 sequences are SGHRS and YFSETQ. The CDR3 has 11 residues. With 5 bases removed from V and 8 bases from J, the gap between germline ends came to 8 bases. This chain's CDR3 is CASSPEYEQFF. As DNA, the CDR3 is TGCGCCAGCAGTCCGGAGTATGAGCAGTTCTTC.

This clone was seen many times. CDR3 in amino acids: CASSAQTGNTEAFF. In DNA, the CDR3 is TGTGCCAGCAGCGCGCAGACAGGGAACACTGAAGCTTTCTTT. The chain combines TRBV7-8 with TRBJ1-1, with D perhaps matching TRBD1 (6 bases). The length of the CDR3 is 14 residues. Looked up from germline, CDR1 is SGHVS and CDR2 is FQNEAQ. V lost 5 bases and J 1 base, leaving 11 bases between the germline ends.

This chain links TRBV29-1 with TRBJ1-3; D is undetermined. Germline CDR1 SQVTM, CDR2 ANQGSEA. The CDR3 totals 14 residues. V was cut by 4 bases and J by 1 base, with 11 bases left in between. DNA of the CDR3: TGCAGCGTTGGGCTGGGCCAATCTGGAAACACCATATATTTT. This encodes CSVGLGQSGNTIYF.

The chain has TRBV5-1 and TRBJ2-1; D is ambiguous. Trimming pared 6 bases from V and 8 bases from J, leaving 12 bases between. CDR1 is SGHRS, CDR2 YFSETQ, per germline. CDR3 length: 12 residues. CDR3 nucleotide sequence: TGCGCCAGCATATCCTACCGGGATGAGCAGTTCTTC. Amino acids: CASISYRDEQFF.